Following are 20 T cell receptor beta chains from one sample sequenced in a study of cytomegalovirus exposure and HLA in healthy donors. Researchers ran the PCR with 60 Vbeta and 13 Jbeta primers. This table comes from immunoSEQ multiplex PCR, and its TCRdb copy is limited to in-frame clones, with some not included. The data show about 180,000 clones, with around 75% seen just once and 2.5% to 3.5% held by the top ten. Input material: PBMCs. The receptors stem from a male donor in good health and CMV-seronegative.

CDR3 residues: CASSDGTGGETEAFF. The CDR3 DNA reads TGTGCCAGCAGCGACGGGACAGGGGGAGAGACTGAAGCTTTCTTT. The chain links TRBV9 to TRBJ1-1; TRBD1 matches at 11 bases. The CDR3 spans 15 residues. Germline V gene data show CDR1 as SGDLS and CDR2 as YYNGEE. The ends lost 3 bases at V and 5 bases at J; junction bases unmatched: 6.

This chain links TRBV4-3 with TRBJ2-1; D gene unclear. Deletions cut 5 bases from V and 4 bases from J, with 12 bases between. From germline, CDR1 is LGHNA and CDR2 YSLEER. The CDR3 runs to 14 residues. CDR3 sequence reads: CASSYNQEYNEQFF. The CDR3 DNA sequence: TGCGCCAGCAGCTATAATCAGGAATACAATGAGCAGTTCTTC.

This clone was detected only a few times. The chain joins TRBV6-6 to TRBJ2-7; D is uncertain. The CDR3 runs to 15 residues. Trimming pared 0 bases from V and 0 bases from J, leaving 9 bases between. Germline V lookup: CDR1 MNHNY, CDR2 SVGAGI (reference sequence). CDR3 amino acids: CASSYSEMPSYEQYF. The CDR3 nucleotides are TGTGCCAGCAGTTACTCAGAGATGCCCTCCTACGAGCAGTACTTC.

Worth noting for this clone: Its ends do not fully match the called genes, so a read error is possible. V is TRBV16 and J is TRBJ1-3; D remains ambiguous. Germline V lookup: CDR1 KGHSY, CDR2 FQNENV. The CDR3 spans 14 residues. CDR3 in DNA: TGTGCCAGCACCCAACAGTCCTCTGGAAACACCATATATTTT. Protein: CASTQQSSGNTIYF.

Only a few counts were recorded for this clone. V gene TRBV11-2 combines with J gene TRBJ2-5, with D maybe TRBD1 (6 bases). This CDR3 region has 13 residues. V lost 6 bases, J lost 2 bases, and 10 bases lay in between. Germline CDR1 reads SGHAT; CDR2 reads FQNNGV. The CDR3, as DNA: TGTGCCAGCAGGGGGGCCTGGCAAGAGACCCAGTACTTC. Encoded protein: CASRGAWQETQYF.

V and J are TRBV6-5 and TRBJ1-5; perhaps TRBD1 as D (6 bases). The V gene's germline CDR1 is MNHEY and CDR2 SVGAGI. V dropped 6 bases and J dropped 4 bases, with 16 bases sitting between them. The length of the CDR3 is 15 residues. CDR3 residues: CASSRRGGPNQPQHF. The DNA for the CDR3 is TGTGCCAGCAGCCGACGGGGGGGCCCTAATCAGCCCCAGCATTTT.

The V call is TRBV6-5, the J call TRBJ2-7, with D perhaps matching TRBD2 (6 bases). This CDR3 comprises 13 residues. Germline V lookup: CDR1 MNHEY, CDR2 SVGAGI. The ends were cut back, 7 bases at V and 2 bases at J, with 12 bases in the middle. In DNA form, the CDR3 reads TGTGCCAGCACCCAGGGACTGGCCTACGAGCAGTACTTC. It is translated as CASTQGLAYEQYF.

This clone was observed a single time. The chain employs TRBV7-3 and TRBJ1-2, with D maybe TRBD1 (6 bases). This CDR3 comprises 14 residues. Germline CDR1 SGHTA, CDR2 FQGTGA. V lost 5 bases and J 8 bases, leaving 18 bases between the germline ends. The CDR3 sequence: CASSGQPGVGGYTF. In DNA, the CDR3 is TGTGCCAGCAGCGGGCAACCAGGGGTAGGAGGCTACACCTTC.

The V gene is TRBV6-5, the J gene TRBJ2-1; 8 bases are a match to TRBD2. V was clipped by 4 bases and J by 5 bases; unmatched bases: 7. This CDR3 is built from 15 residues. Looked up from germline, CDR1 is MNHEY and CDR2 is SVGAGI. The CDR3 DNA sequence: TGTGCCAGCAGTTCCCGACTAGCGCTTAACAATGAGCAGTTCTTC. It specifies CASSSRLALNNEQFF.

The sample holds a few counts of this clone. V and J are TRBV10-3 and TRBJ1-1; D is uncertain. CDR1 ENHRY and CDR2 SYGVKD come from the germline V gene. Trimming cost V 10 bases and J 1 base, with 10 bases left between them. The CDR3 extends over 12 amino acids. CDR3 coding DNA: TGTGCCACGCGATTCGGGAACACTGAAGCTTTCTTT. It is translated as CATRFGNTEAFF.

The rearrangement uses TRBV6-6 and TRBJ2-7, with 7 positions matching TRBD1. Germline V CDR1 and CDR2: MNHNY, SVGAGI (reference sequence). Trimming removed 2 bases from V and 6 bases from J; junction bases left unmatched: 4. This CDR3 spans 13 amino acids. The CDR3 here is CASSYMTGREQYF. The CDR3 DNA sequence: TGTGCCAGCAGTTACATGACAGGGCGCGAGCAGTACTTC.

The chain employs TRBV20-1 and TRBJ1-2; D remains ambiguous. This CDR3 is 11 amino acids long. The V end lost 6 bases, the J end lost 1 base, and 6 bases lay between the germline ends. Germline CDR1 is DFQATT and CDR2 is SNEGSKA (reference sequence). CDR3 sequence (DNA): TGCAGTGCCCAGGATAACTATGGCTACACCTTC. Its protein is CSAQDNYGYTF.

The chain joins TRBV11-1 to TRBJ2-1; 10 bases are a match to TRBD2. Trimming cost V 5 bases and J 9 bases; bases outside gene matches: 13. The CDR3 runs 16 residues. CDR1 SGHAT and CDR2 FQDESV come from the germline V gene (reference sequence). The CDR3 here is CASSPVGAGGPGEQFF. CDR3 nucleotides: TGTGCCAGCAGCCCGGTGGGAGCGGGGGGGCCGGGTGAGCAGTTCTTC.

The chain is built from TRBV4-3 and TRBJ2-4; 8 bases map to TRBD2. The CDR3 is made up of 20 amino acids. Germline assignment: CDR1 LGHNA and CDR2 YSLEER. Germline trimming cut 0 bases from V and 0 bases from J; bases unmatched to any gene: 13. The CDR3 coding sequence is TGCGCCAGCAGCCAAGACGCACTAGCGGCTATCTCTTTAGCCAAAAACATTCAGTACTTC. Amino acids: CASSQDALAAISLAKNIQYF.

The genes are TRBV2 and TRBJ1-2, with 7 bases that match TRBD1. The CDR3 totals 17 residues. V dropped 1 base and J dropped 3; count of bases not matched to a gene: 11. CDR1 SNHLY and CDR2 FYNNEI come from the germline V gene. For the CDR3, the DNA is TGTGCCAGCAGTGAAGGGGGACAGCGATCTTTATACTATGGCTACACCTTC. Residues: CASSEGGQRSLYYGYTF.

CDR3 residues: CASSQGRFRSGFGASSNQPQHF. CDR3 bases: TGCGCCAGCAGCCAAGGAAGATTTCGGTCGGGATTCGGAGCTAGTAGCAATCAGCCCCAGCATTTT. The rearrangement joins TRBV4-1 to TRBJ1-5, with D uncertain. The V end lost 1 base, the J end lost 0 bases, and 28 bases lay between the germline ends. This CDR3 contains 22 residues. Germline-derived CDR1 and CDR2 are MGHRA and YSYEKL.

The chain is built from TRBV7-3 and TRBJ2-1; D not resolved. With 5 bases removed from V and 2 bases from J, the gap between germline ends came to 7 bases. Germline values: CDR1 SGHTA, CDR2 FQGTGA. The CDR3 totals 13 residues. Written as DNA, the CDR3 is TGTGCCAGCAGCCTCGACACCTACAATGAGCAGTTCTTC. Translated: CASSLDTYNEQFF.

This chain joins TRBV4-2 and TRBJ2-7, with TRBD1 matching 7 bases. CDR1 is LGHNA and CDR2 is YNFKEQ in the germline V gene. With 4 bases clipped from V and 3 bases from J, the junction kept 9 bases outside the gene matches. This CDR3 spans 15 amino acids. CDR3 DNA: TGTGCCAGCAGCCCAACAGGGGTTGGGGACTACGAGCAGTACTTC. Its translation is CASSPTGVGDYEQYF.

The V and J genes are TRBV6-5 and TRBJ2-7; D is ambiguous. Trimming left V 10 bases short and J 0 bases short, with 13 bases between. Germline V gene data show CDR1 as MNHEY and CDR2 as SVGAGI. The CDR3 has 13 amino acids. The CDR3 DNA is TGTGCCATTTTTCGAGACACCTCCTACGAGCAGTACTTC. Protein sequence: CAIFRDTSYEQYF.

The rearrangement uses TRBV30 and TRBJ2-1, with 8 bases that match TRBD2. CDR3 length equals 16 residues. The ends lost 3 bases at V and 4 bases at J; junction bases unmatched: 11. The V gene's germline CDR1 is GTSNPN and CDR2 SVGIG (reference sequence). CDR3 nucleotides: TGTGCCTGGAGGGGCCTTAGCGGGAACTTATACAATGAGCAGTTCTTC. Translating gives CAWRGLSGNLYNEQFF.